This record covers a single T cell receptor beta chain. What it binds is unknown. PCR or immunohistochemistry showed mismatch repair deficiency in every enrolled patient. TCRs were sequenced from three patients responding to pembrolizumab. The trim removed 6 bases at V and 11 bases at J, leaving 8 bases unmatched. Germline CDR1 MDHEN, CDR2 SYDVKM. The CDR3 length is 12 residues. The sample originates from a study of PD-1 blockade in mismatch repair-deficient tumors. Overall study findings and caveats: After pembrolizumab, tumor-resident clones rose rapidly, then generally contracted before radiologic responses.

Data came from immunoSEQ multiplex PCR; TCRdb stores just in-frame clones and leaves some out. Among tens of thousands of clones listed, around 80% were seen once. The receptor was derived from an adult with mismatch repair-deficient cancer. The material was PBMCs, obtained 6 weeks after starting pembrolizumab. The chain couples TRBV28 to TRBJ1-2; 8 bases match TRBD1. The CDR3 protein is CASSLRTGSYTF. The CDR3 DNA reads TGTGCCAGCAGCCTAAGGACAGGGTCGTACACCTTC.